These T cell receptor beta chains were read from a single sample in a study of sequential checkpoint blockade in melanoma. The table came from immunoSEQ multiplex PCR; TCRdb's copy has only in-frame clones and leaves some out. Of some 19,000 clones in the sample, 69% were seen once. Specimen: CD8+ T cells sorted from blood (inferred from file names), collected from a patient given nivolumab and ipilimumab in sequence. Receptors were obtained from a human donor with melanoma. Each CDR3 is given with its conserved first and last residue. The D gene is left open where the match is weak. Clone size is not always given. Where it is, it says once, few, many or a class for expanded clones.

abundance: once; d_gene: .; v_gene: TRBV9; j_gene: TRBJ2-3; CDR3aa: CASSVVLTDTQYF; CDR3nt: TGTGCCAGCAGCGTAGTTCTCACAGATACGCAGTATTTT
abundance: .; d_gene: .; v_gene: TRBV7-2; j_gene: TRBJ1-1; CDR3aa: CASSLGHREDTEAFF; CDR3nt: TGCGCCAGCAGCTTAGGGCACAGGGAAGACACTGAAGCTTTCTTT
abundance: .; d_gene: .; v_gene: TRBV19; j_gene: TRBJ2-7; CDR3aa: CASSIGQGRTYEQYF; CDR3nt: TGTGCCAGTAGTATAGGTCAGGGCCGGACCTACGAGCAGTACTTC
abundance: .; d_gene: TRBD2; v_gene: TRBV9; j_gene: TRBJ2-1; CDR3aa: CASSVEGGYLGNEQFF; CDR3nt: TGTGCCAGCAGCGTAGAGGGAGGGTATCTGGGAAATGAGCAGTTCTTC
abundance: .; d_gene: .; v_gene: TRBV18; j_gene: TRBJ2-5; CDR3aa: CASSLRGRQRETQYF; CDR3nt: TGTGCCAGCTCACTTCGGGGGAGGCAAAGAGAGACCCAGTACTTC
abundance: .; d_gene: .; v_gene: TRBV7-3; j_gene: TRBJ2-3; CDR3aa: CASSYSASTDTQYF; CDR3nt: TGTGCCAGCAGCTATAGCGCTAGCACAGATACGCAGTATTTT
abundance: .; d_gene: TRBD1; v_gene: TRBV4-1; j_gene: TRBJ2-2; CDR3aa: CASSLRQGVDSGELFF; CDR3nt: TGCGCCAGCAGCCTTAGGCAGGGGGTTGATAGCGGGGAGCTGTTTTTT
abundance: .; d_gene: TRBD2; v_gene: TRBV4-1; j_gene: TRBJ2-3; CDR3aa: CASSPRTSGDSTDTQYF; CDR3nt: TGCGCCAGCAGTCCCAGGACTAGCGGGGATAGCACAGATACGCAGTATTTT
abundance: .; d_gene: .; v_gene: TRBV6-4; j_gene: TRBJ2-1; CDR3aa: CASSDSSSREQFF; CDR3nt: TGTGCCAGCAGTGACTCGAGTAGCCGAGAGCAGTTCTTC
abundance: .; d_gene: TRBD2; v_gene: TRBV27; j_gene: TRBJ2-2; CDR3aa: CASSLSGLAGAEDTGELFF; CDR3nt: TGTGCCAGCAGTTTATCTGGACTAGCGGGAGCAGAGGACACCGGGGAGCTGTTTTTT
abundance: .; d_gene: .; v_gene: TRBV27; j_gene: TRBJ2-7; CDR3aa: CASSAGTRPYEQYF; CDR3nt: TGTGCCAGCAGCGCCGGGACTCGCCCCTACGAGCAGTACTTC
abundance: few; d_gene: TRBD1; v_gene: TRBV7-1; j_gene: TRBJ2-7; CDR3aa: CASSPTGELYEQYF; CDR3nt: TGTGCCAGCAGCCCGACAGGGGAGCTATACGAGCAGTACTTC
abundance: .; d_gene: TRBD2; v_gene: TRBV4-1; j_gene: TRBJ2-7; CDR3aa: CASSQALAGGPNEQYF; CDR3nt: TGCGCCAGCAGCCAAGCACTAGCGGGGGGGCCAAACGAGCAGTACTTC
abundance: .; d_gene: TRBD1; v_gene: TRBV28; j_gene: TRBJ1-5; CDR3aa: CASSSPDRGFRNQPQHF; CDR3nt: TGTGCCAGCAGTTCCCCGGACAGGGGTTTTCGCAATCAGCCCCAGCATTTT
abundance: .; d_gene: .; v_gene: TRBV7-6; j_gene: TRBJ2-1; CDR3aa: CASSLAGGYNEQFF; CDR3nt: TGTGCCAGCAGCTTAGCTGGCGGGTACAATGAGCAGTTCTTC
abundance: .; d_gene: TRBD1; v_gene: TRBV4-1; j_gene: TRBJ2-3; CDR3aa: CASSPFDRAVDTQYF; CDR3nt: TGCGCCAGCAGCCCGTTCGACAGGGCGGTAGATACGCAGTATTTT
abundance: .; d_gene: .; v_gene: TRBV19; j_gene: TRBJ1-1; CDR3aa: CASSIAGGTNTEAFF; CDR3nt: TGTGCCAGTAGTATAGCGGGGGGAACGAACACTGAAGCTTTCTTT
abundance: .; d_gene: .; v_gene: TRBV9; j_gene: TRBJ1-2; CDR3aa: CASSAGGGSDYGYTF; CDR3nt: TGTGCCAGCAGCGCCGGAGGAGGATCAGACTATGGCTACACCTTC
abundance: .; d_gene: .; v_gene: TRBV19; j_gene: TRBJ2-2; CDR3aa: CASSMGIPPSSGELFF; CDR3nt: TGTGCCAGTAGTATGGGAATACCTCCTAGCTCCGGGGAGCTGTTTTTT
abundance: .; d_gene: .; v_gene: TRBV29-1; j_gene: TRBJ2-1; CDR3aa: CSVEDPWQATYNEQFF; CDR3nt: TGCAGCGTTGAAGATCCCTGGCAGGCCACCTACAATGAGCAGTTCTTC
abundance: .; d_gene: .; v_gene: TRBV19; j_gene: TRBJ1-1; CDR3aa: CASRVGSIEAFF; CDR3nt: TGTGCCAGTAGGGTGGGGAGTATCGAAGCTTTCTTT
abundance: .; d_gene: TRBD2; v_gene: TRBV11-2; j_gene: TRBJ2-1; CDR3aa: CASSPPLAGDNEQFF; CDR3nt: TGTGCCAGCAGCCCCCCCCTAGCGGGGGACAATGAGCAGTTCTTC
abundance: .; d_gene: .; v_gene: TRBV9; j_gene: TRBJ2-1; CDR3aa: CASSVAEQGYNEQFF; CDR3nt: TGTGCCAGCAGCGTAGCGGAGCAGGGTTACAATGAGCAGTTCTTC
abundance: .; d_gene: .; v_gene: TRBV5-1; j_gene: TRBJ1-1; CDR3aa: CASSLAGGYTEAFF; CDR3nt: TGCGCCAGCAGCTTGGCCGGAGGGTACACTGAAGCTTTCTTT
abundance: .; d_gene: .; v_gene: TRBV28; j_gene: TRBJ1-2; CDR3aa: CASSLSGLPSNYGYTF; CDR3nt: TGTGCCAGCAGTTTATCAGGGCTTCCTAGTAACTATGGCTACACCTTC
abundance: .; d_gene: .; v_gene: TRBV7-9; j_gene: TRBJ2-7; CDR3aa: CASSPAGSPYEQYF; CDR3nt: TGTGCCAGCAGCCCCGCAGGGTCCCCCTACGAGCAGTACTTC
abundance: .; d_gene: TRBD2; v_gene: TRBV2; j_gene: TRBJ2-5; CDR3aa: CASSGTSALETQYF; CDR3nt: TGTGCCAGCAGTGGGACTAGTGCTCTGGAGACCCAGTACTTC
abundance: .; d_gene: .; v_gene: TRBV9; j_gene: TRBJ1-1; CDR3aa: CASSLDGRPEAFF; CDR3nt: TGTGCCAGCAGCCTCGACGGGAGACCTGAAGCTTTCTTT
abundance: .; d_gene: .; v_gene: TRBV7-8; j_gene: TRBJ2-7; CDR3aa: CASSLHTYEQYF; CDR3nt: TGTGCCAGCAGCTTACACACCTACGAGCAGTACTTC
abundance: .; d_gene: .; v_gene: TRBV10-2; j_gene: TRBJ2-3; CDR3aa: CASRPGHSTDTQYF; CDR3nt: TGCGCCAGCAGGCCGGGACATAGCACAGATACGCAGTATTTT
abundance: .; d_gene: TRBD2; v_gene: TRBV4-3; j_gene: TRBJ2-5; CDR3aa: CASSQDRVLGEGETQYF; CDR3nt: TGCGCCAGCAGCCAAGACAGGGTTTTGGGGGAGGGAGAGACCCAGTACTTC
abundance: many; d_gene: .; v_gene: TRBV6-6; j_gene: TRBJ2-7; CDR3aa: CASSYSDTYEQYF; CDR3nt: TGTGCCAGCAGTTACTCGGACACCTACGAGCAGTACTTC
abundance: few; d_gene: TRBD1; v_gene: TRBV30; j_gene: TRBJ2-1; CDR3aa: CAWSPTGADEQFF; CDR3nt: TGTGCCTGGAGTCCTACAGGGGCGGATGAGCAGTTCTTC
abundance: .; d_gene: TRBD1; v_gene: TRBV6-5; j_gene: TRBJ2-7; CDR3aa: CASSYDSGQAYEQYF; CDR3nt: TGTGCCAGCAGTTACGATTCAGGACAGGCCTACGAGCAGTACTTC
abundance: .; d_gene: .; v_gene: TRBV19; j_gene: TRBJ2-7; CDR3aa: CASSIGVSRGEGTEQYF; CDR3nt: TGTGCCAGTAGTATCGGAGTTTCCAGGGGTGAGGGTACTGAGCAGTACTTC
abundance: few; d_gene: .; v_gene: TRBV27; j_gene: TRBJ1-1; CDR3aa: CASSFGAGEAFF; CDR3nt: TGTGCCAGCAGTTTTGGGGCAGGGGAAGCTTTCTTT
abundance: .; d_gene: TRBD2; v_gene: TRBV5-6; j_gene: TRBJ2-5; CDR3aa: CASSFRTSGRAQETQYF; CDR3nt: TGTGCCAGCAGCTTTCGGACTAGCGGGAGGGCACAAGAGACCCAGTACTTC
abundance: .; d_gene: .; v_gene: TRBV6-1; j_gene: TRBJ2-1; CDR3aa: CASSEWGQPPYNEQFF; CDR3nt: TGTGCCAGCAGTGAATGGGGGCAGCCCCCCTACAATGAGCAGTTCTTC
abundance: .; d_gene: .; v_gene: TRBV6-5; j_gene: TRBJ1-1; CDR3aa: CASSYSRSTEAFF; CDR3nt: TGTGCCAGCAGTTACTCCCGGAGCACTGAAGCTTTCTTT
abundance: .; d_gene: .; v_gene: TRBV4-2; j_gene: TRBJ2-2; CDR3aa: CASSQDSSYGGELFF; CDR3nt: TGTGCCAGCAGCCAAGATAGTAGTTACGGCGGGGAGCTGTTTTTT
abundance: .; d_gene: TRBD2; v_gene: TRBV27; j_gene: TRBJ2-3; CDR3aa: CASSLRAGGTTDTQYF; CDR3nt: TGTGCCAGCAGTCTCCGAGCGGGGGGGACTACAGATACGCAGTATTTT
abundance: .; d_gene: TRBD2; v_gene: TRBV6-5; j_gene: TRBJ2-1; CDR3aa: CASSIGTSGSNEQFF; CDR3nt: TGTGCCAGCAGTATTGGGACTAGCGGGAGTAACGAGCAGTTCTTC
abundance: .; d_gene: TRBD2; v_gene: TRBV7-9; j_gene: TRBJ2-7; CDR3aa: CASSLAPLAGPSYEQYF; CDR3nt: TGTGCCAGCAGCTTAGCGCCTCTAGCGGGACCGTCCTACGAGCAGTACTTC
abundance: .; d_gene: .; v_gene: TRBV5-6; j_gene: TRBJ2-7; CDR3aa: CASSLAGGLYEQYF; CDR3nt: TGTGCCAGCAGCTTGGCCGGGGGATTATACGAGCAGTACTTC
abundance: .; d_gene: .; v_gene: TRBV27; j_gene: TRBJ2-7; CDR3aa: CASSLSGQNEQYF; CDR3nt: TGTGCCAGCAGTTTATCGGGGCAGAACGAGCAGTACTTC
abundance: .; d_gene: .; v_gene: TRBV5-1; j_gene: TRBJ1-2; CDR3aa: CASSLAEYGSYGYTF; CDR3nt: TGCGCCAGCAGCTTGGCCGAATACGGTTCCTATGGCTACACCTTC
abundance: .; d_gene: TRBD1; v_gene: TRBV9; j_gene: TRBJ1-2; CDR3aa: CASSATGTGNYGYTF; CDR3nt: TGTGCCAGCAGCGCGACCGGGACAGGGAACTATGGCTACACCTTC
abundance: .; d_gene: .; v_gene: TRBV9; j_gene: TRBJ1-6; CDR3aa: CASSPGTTDSPLHF; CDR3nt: TGTGCCAGCAGCCCCGGGACAACGGACTCACCCCTCCACTTT
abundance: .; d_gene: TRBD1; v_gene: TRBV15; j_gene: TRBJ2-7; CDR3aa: CATSQAPGTGDHEQYF; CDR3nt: TGTGCCACCAGCCAAGCACCCGGGACAGGGGACCACGAGCAGTACTTC
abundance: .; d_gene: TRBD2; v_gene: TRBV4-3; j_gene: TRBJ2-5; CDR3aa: CASSQALGLGDQETQYF; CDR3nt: TGCGCCAGCAGCCAAGCACTGGGACTAGGGGATCAAGAGACCCAGTACTTC
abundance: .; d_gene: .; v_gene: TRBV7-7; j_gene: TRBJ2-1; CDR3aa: CASSPPGPGLNYNEQFF; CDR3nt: TGTGCTAGCAGCCCACCCGGGCCGGGACTGAACTACAATGAGCAGTTCTTC